The TCR beta chain under discussion was sequenced for a study of patients and donors after allogeneic stem cell transplantation. One entry per CDR3 protein results from TCRdb running MiXCR on the RT-PCR reads. The table shows 200,000 to 250,000 distinct CDR3 sequences, with roughly 15% occurring only once. This clonotype has ten or more counts. The germline V gene encodes CDR1 KGHDR and CDR2 SFDVKD. Trimming cost V 4 bases and J 7 bases; bases outside gene matches: 8. This CDR3 spans 16 amino acids. The chain recombines TRBV24-1 with TRBJ2-1, with 11 bases fitting TRBD2. Material for sequencing was blood, either unsorted or a sorted T cell fraction (not recorded which). The sequence was obtained from a human donor who was either an allogeneic HSCT recipient or a stem cell or donor lymphocyte infusion donor (not recorded which). It is not recorded whose cells these are; they may come from a transplant donor. This CDR3 is CATSDELAGAGNEQFF. The CDR3 nucleotides are TGTGCCACCAGTGACGAACTAGCGGGAGCTGGGAATGAGCAGTTCTTC.